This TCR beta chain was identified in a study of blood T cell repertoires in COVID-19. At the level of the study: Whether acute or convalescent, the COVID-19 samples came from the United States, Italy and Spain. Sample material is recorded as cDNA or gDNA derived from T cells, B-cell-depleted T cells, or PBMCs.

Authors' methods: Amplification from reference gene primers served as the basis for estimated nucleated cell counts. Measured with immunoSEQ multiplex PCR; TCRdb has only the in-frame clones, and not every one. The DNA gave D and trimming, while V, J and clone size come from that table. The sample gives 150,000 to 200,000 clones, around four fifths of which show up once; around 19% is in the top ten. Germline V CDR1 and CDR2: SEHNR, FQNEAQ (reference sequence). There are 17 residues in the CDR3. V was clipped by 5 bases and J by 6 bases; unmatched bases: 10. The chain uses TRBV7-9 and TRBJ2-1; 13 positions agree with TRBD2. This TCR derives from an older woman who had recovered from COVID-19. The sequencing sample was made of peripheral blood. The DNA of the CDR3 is TGTGCCAGCAGCGCAGCACGACTAGCGGGAGGATCCAATGAGCAGTTCTTC. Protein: CASSAARLAGGSNEQFF.